The 3 T cell receptor beta chains in this list originate from one sample, sequenced in a study of cytomegalovirus exposure and HLA in healthy donors. The table came from immunoSEQ multiplex PCR; TCRdb's copy has only in-frame clones and leaves some out. Of 150,000 to 200,000 clones listed, approximately 85% are singletons. Input material: PBMCs. The receptors were gathered from a woman aged 18-29 years in good health and CMV-seronegative.

The chain is built from TRBV5-1 and TRBJ2-2; 11 bases fit TRBD2. The CDR3 has 15 residues. V trimming: 8 bases; J trimming: 2 bases; junction bases outside the gene matches: 5. Germline CDR1 is SGHRS and CDR2 is YFSETQ. As DNA, the CDR3 is TGCGCCAGTGGGGGACTAGCGGATAACACCGGGGAGCTGTTTTTT. Protein sequence: CASGGLADNTGELFF.

The CDR3 reads CASSLALPGTGGTDTQYF. The CDR3 DNA reads as TGCGCCAGCAGCTTGGCCTTGCCCGGGACAGGCGGCACAGATACGCAGTATTTT. The V gene is TRBV5-1, the J gene TRBJ2-3, with 8 positions matching TRBD1. After removal of 0 bases from V and 1 base from J, the junction contained 10 bases not matched to a gene. The CDR3 covers 18 residues. CDR1 SGHRS and CDR2 YFSETQ come from the germline V gene.

The J gene is TRBJ1-2, the V gene TRBV25-1; 7 nucleotides agree with TRBD1. V shed 3 bases and J 8 bases; nucleotides not matched to a gene: 6. Germline lookup yields CDR1 MGHDK and CDR2 SYGVNS. The CDR3 has 13 amino acids. In DNA, the CDR3 is TGTGCCAGCAGTGACGACAGGGTTAAGGGCTACACCTTC. Protein sequence: CASSDDRVKGYTF.